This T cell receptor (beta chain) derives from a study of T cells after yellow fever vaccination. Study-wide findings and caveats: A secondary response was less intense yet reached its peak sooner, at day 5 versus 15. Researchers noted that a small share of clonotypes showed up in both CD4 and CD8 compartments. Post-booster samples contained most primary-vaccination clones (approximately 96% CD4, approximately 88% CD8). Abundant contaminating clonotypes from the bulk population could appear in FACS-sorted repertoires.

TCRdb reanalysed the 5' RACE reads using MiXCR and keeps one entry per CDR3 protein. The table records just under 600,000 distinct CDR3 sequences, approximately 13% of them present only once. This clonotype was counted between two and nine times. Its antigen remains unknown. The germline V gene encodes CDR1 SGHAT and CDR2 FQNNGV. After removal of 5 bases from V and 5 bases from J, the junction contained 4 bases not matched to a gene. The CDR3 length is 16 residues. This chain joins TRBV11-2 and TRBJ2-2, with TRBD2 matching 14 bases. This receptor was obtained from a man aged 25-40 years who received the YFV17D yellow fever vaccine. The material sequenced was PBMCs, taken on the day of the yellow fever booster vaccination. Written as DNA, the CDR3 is TGTGCCAGCAGCGGGGGACTAGCGGGAGTAACCGGGGAGCTGTTTTTT. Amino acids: CASSGGLAGVTGELFF.